This T cell receptor beta chain was retrieved from a study of control samples from healthy donors and cancer patients. Assay used: immunoSEQ multiplex PCR; TCRdb lists only in-frame clones, some missing. The sample holds roughly 120,000 clones, around 89% seen once. Germline V gives CDR1 MDHEN, CDR2 SYDVKM. V was trimmed by 7 bases and J by 2 bases, leaving 16 bases between them. This CDR3 has 15 amino acids. The sequenced material came from PBMCs. This sequence joins TRBV28 and TRBJ2-3; unclear D gene. This sequence was found in a woman between 45 and 60 years old with colorectal cancer. The CDR3 DNA is TGTGCCAGCATGACGCCAACAGCAATCACAGATACGCAGTATTTT. As protein: CASMTPTAITDTQYF.